This is a list of T cell receptor beta chains from one sample in a study of blood T cell repertoires in COVID-19. Generated by immunoSEQ multiplex PCR, the TCRdb table keeps only in-frame clones and is missing some. The sample holds roughly 250,000 clones, around 88% seen once. The source material was PBMCs or T cells enriched from blood (not recorded which). These receptors were taken from a middle-aged woman with acute COVID-19. CDR3s include the opening cysteine and the closing phenylalanine or tryptophan. The D gene is left open where the match is weak. Size is stated for part of the rows, as once, few or many counts, or as a class when the clone is expanded.

v_gene	d_gene	abundance	j_gene	CDR3nt	CDR3aa
TRBV30	NA	NA	TRBJ1-5	TGTGCCTGGATGGGACTTCCAGTTAGCAATCAGCCCCAGCATTTT	CAWMGLPVSNQPQHF
TRBV30	TRBD1	NA	TRBJ2-1	TGTGCCTGGAGTGTACTTTCCATACGCCGTACTCGTGCCTCACAGGGGGGGCAGTTCTTC	CAWSVLSIRRTRASQGGQFF
TRBV29-1	NA	NA	TRBJ1-6	TGCAGCGCGGGAGTCAAACCACTAGATAATTCACCCCTCCACTTT	CSAGVKPLDNSPLHF
TRBV29-1	NA	NA	TRBJ1-1	TGCAGCTCATACAGAAACACTGAAGCTTTCTTT	CSSYRNTEAFF
TRBV19	NA	NA	TRBJ2-2	TGTGCCAGTAGTCTCCGGTCGGGAGTGATGGTCGGGGAGCTGTTTTTT	CASSLRSGVMVGELFF
TRBV6-1	NA	NA	TRBJ1-6	TGTGCCAGCAGTGCGCCAGGGAAAGGAAGGTCCTATAATTCACCCCTCCACTTT	CASSAPGKGRSYNSPLHF
TRBV18	TRBD1	NA	TRBJ1-1	TGTGCCAGCCCTCCGACACAGGGGGTGAACACTGAAGCTTTCTTT	CASPPTQGVNTEAFF
TRBV6-1	NA	NA	TRBJ2-5	TGTGCCAGCAGTGAAGACTTACCCCAAAATGTGGGGCTTCTGCAGACCCAGTACTTC	CASSEDLPQNVGLLQTQYF
TRBV5-6	NA	NA	TRBJ2-1	TGTGCCAGCAGCGTAAGGGTCGGGGGCTACAATGAGCAGTTCTTC	CASSVRVGGYNEQFF
TRBV2	NA	NA	TRBJ1-4	TGTGCCAGCAGTGGATACCGCAGGGGTGAAAAACTGTTTTTT	CASSGYRRGEKLFF
TRBV10-1	NA	NA	TRBJ2-2	TGCGCCAGCACTGGAGACCCAAGAACCGGGGAGCTGTTTTTT	CASTGDPRTGELFF
TRBV18	NA	NA	TRBJ2-6	TGTGCCAGCACAACAGGGTCGAGCGCCCTCTCTGGGGCCAACGTCCTGACTTTC	CASTTGSSALSGANVLTF
TRBV28	NA	NA	TRBJ2-1	TGTGCCAGCACGCTAGGGGTCCGGATCTCCTACAATGAGCAGTTCTTC	CASTLGVRISYNEQFF
TRBV18	TRBD2	NA	TRBJ2-1	TGTGCCAGCTCACTCGCTGTAGCGGGAGGCAATGAGCAGTTCTTC	CASSLAVAGGNEQFF
TRBV27	NA	NA	TRBJ1-4	TGTGCCAGCAGTTTAGGCCCTTGGGAAAAACTGTTTTTT	CASSLGPWEKLFF
TRBV3-1/TRBV3-2	TRBD2	NA	TRBJ2-7	TGTGCCAGCAGCCCCCGGCTAGCGGGAGTCCCCTACGAGCAGTACTTC	CASSPRLAGVPYEQYF
TRBV6-6	NA	NA	TRBJ1-1	TGTGCCAGCGGAGACAACACTGAAGCTTTCTTT	CASGDNTEAFF
TRBV19	NA	few	TRBJ2-6	TGTGCCAGTAGTACCAACAGGGATGGGGCCAACGTCCTGACTTTC	CASSTNRDGANVLTF
TRBV29-1	NA	NA	TRBJ1-2	TGCAGCGTACGTACGCAGGGTACCTATGGCTACACCTTC	CSVRTQGTYGYTF
TRBV7-2	NA	few	TRBJ1-5	TGTGCCAGCAGCTTACGGCAGGGACTAAATCAGCCCCAGCATTTT	CASSLRQGLNQPQHF
TRBV5-1	TRBD2	NA	TRBJ2-5	TGCGCCAGCAGCCCCCGAGCGGGAGAAGAGACCCAGTACTTC	CASSPRAGEETQYF
TRBV20-1	NA	NA	TRBJ1-1	TGCAGTGCCACAGGGTTAGGAGCTTTCTTT	CSATGLGAFF
TRBV9	TRBD1	NA	TRBJ1-2	TGTGCCAGCAGCGTAACCGGGACAGCTAACTATGGCTACACCTTC	CASSVTGTANYGYTF
TRBV5-1	TRBD2	NA	TRBJ2-3	TGCGCCAGCAGCCGAACTCTAGCGGGAGGGGACACAGATACGCAGTATTTT	CASSRTLAGGDTDTQYF
TRBV19	TRBD1	NA	TRBJ2-1	TGTGCCAGCAGACAACCCCAGGGGGTTTACAATGAGCAGTTCTTC	CASRQPQGVYNEQFF
TRBV18	TRBD1	NA	TRBJ1-5	TGTGCCAGCTCGAAAACCGGGACAGCCCAGCCCCAGCATTTT	CASSKTGTAQPQHF
TRBV2	TRBD1	NA	TRBJ1-4	TGTGCCAGCAGTAGAAATCCCGGGACAGTTAATGAAAAACTGTTTTTT	CASSRNPGTVNEKLFF
TRBV19	NA	NA	TRBJ1-3	TGTGCCAGTAGGACAAACGGGAACTCTGGAAACACCATATATTTT	CASRTNGNSGNTIYF
TRBV5-6	TRBD2	NA	TRBJ2-1	TGTGCCAGCAGCTTGACGTCTAGCGGGAGTAGCTCCTCCTCCAATGAGCAGTTCTTC	CASSLTSSGSSSSSNEQFF
TRBV19	TRBD1	NA	TRBJ1-5	TGTGCCAGTAATAGGGACAGGGGGATCGGCAATCAGCCCCAGCATTTT	CASNRDRGIGNQPQHF
TRBV24-1	TRBD1	NA	TRBJ2-1	TGTGCCACCAGTGACACGGACAGGGACAATGAGCAGTTCTTC	CATSDTDRDNEQFF
TRBV27	TRBD2	NA	TRBJ2-7	TGTGCCAGCAGTCCGACTAGCGGGAGGAACGAGCAGTACTTC	CASSPTSGRNEQYF
TRBV12-5	TRBD1	NA	TRBJ1-4	TGTGCTAGTGGTCTAGGACAGGGGGGGACTAATGAAAAACTGTTTTTT	CASGLGQGGTNEKLFF
TRBV9	TRBD2	NA	TRBJ2-2	TGTGCCAGCAGCGTAGGATTAGCGGGAGCAAATACCGGGGAGCTGTTTTTT	CASSVGLAGANTGELFF
TRBV7-2	TRBD2	NA	TRBJ2-1	TGTGCCAGCAGCGCCCGGCGTAGCGGGAGGACGTACAATGAGCAGTTCTTC	CASSARRSGRTYNEQFF
TRBV5-1	NA	few	TRBJ1-3	TGCGCCAGCAGCTTGGGTTACGGGGGAGGAAACACCATATATTTT	CASSLGYGGGNTIYF
TRBV19	TRBD2	NA	TRBJ2-2	TGTGCCAGTAGTTTCGCTAGCGGCACTAACACCGGGGAGCTGTTTTTT	CASSFASGTNTGELFF
TRBV10-3	TRBD2	NA	TRBJ2-7	TGTGCCATCAGTGAGCCGGGACTAGCGGGAGACGAGCAGTACTTC	CAISEPGLAGDEQYF
TRBV5-1	NA	once	TRBJ2-3	TGCGCCAGCAGCTTGGCGGGGGATCCAACGACAGATACGCAGTATTTT	CASSLAGDPTTDTQYF
TRBV6-5	NA	NA	TRBJ1-3	TGTGCCAGCAGAGAGGAGGCGGGAAACACCATATATTTT	CASREEAGNTIYF
TRBV7-2	NA	few	TRBJ2-1	TGTGCCAGCAGCTTAGCGTGGTCAACTAATGAGCAGTTCTTC	CASSLAWSTNEQFF
TRBV2	TRBD1	NA	TRBJ2-1	TGTGCCAGCAGGGACAGGGGGCCGAGATACAATGAGCAGTTCTTC	CASRDRGPRYNEQFF
TRBV7-8	TRBD1	NA	TRBJ1-2	TGTGCCAGCAGCCTCACAGGGGGCGCTGGATATGGCTACACCTTC	CASSLTGGAGYGYTF
TRBV7-8	NA	NA	TRBJ1-5	TGTGCCAGCAGCCGTATTATAGGTGGACAGTCCAATCAGCCCCAGCATTTT	CASSRIIGGQSNQPQHF
TRBV28	NA	NA	TRBJ1-2	TGTGCCAGCAAGGGGGAAGTGAGCTATGGCTACACCTTC	CASKGEVSYGYTF
TRBV2	NA	once	TRBJ1-4	TGTGCCAGCAGTGAATCCCTGGTCGGTGAAAAACTGTTTTTT	CASSESLVGEKLFF
TRBV11-3	TRBD2	NA	TRBJ2-5	TGTGCCAGCAGCTTAGACCCGACTAGCGGGAGGGGCGAGACCCAGTACTTC	CASSLDPTSGRGETQYF
TRBV30	TRBD2	once	TRBJ2-1	TGTGCCTGGAGGCTAGCGGGAGGTCGGAATGAGCAGTTCTTC	CAWRLAGGRNEQFF
TRBV7-9	TRBD2	NA	TRBJ2-1	TGTGCCGGCCAACCGGGACTAGCGTACAATGAGCAGTTCTTC	CAGQPGLAYNEQFF
TRBV28	TRBD1	NA	TRBJ2-7	TGTGCCAGCAGTCGAATCGACAGGGGGCCCTACGAGCAGTACTTC	CASSRIDRGPYEQYF
TRBV7-8	TRBD2	NA	TRBJ2-7	TGTGCCAGCAGCTTAAGGAGCGGGAGCTCCTACGAGCAGTACTTC	CASSLRSGSSYEQYF
TRBV7-9	NA	NA	TRBJ1-5	TGTGCCAGCAGCTTAGGGTATTCGGGAGATCAGCCCCAGCATTTT	CASSLGYSGDQPQHF
TRBV2	TRBD1	NA	TRBJ2-4	TGTGCCAGCAGACAGGGGGTTACCAAAAACATTCAGTACTTC	CASRQGVTKNIQYF
TRBV14	NA	once	TRBJ2-7	TGTGCCAGCAGCCAAGGAGAAGGGAGAGAGCAGTACTTC	CASSQGEGREQYF
TRBV11-3	NA	NA	TRBJ1-1	TGTGCCAGCAGCCCCCGGACTGAAGCTTTCTTT	CASSPRTEAFF
TRBV2	NA	NA	TRBJ2-7	TGTGCCAGCAGTGAGGTAGCCGCGGGCGAGCAGTACTTC	CASSEVAAGEQYF
TRBV2	NA	NA	TRBJ2-5	TGTGCCAGCAGTGTCGACCAAGAGACCCAGTACTTC	CASSVDQETQYF
TRBV28	NA	NA	TRBJ1-5	TGTGCCAGCAGCCGACCCCAAGTCAGGCAGCCCCAGCATTTT	CASSRPQVRQPQHF
TRBV18	NA	NA	TRBJ2-1	TGTGCCAGCTCACCACCGTCGGGAGTAGGGTACAATGAGCAGTTCTTC	CASSPPSGVGYNEQFF
TRBV11-3	TRBD1	NA	TRBJ2-2	TGTGCCAGCGGACAGGGGGCGTTCGGCCCGAACACCGGGGAGCTGTTTTTT	CASGQGAFGPNTGELFF